A selection of T cell receptor beta chains follows, all from one sample in a study of T cell responses to AZD1222 COVID-19 vaccine. Here immunoSEQ multiplex PCR was the method, and the copy in TCRdb shows in-frame clones only, minus some. This table has tens of thousands of clones, 80% to 90% appearing once. Source: peripheral blood, taken on day 0 of AZD1222 vaccination. These receptors all stem from an adult in good health. Both conserved end residues are part of each CDR3. The D gene is left open where the match is weak. Size is omitted from some rows. Given values are once, few, many or a class for expanded clones.

>TRBJ2-7|NA|TRBV9|NA
CASSVARVGYEQYF
TGTGCCAGCAGCGTGGCCAGGGTAGGATACGAGCAGTACTTC
>TRBJ1-4|NA|TRBV5-1|TRBD1
CASSLGQGREKLFF
TGCGCCAGCAGCTTGGGACAGGGGAGGGAAAAACTGTTTTTT
>TRBJ2-7|NA|TRBV9|NA
CASSPRPARYSYEQYF
TGTGCCAGCAGCCCTCGCCCGGCTCGGTACTCCTACGAGCAGTACTTC
>TRBJ1-2|NA|TRBV11-2|TRBD1
CASSWRDRPNYGYTF
TGTGCCAGCAGCTGGAGGGACAGACCTAACTATGGCTACACCTTC
>TRBJ1-2|once|TRBV29-1|NA
CSGQSYIGYTF
TGCAGCGGACAGTCTTATATCGGCTACACCTTC
>TRBJ1-2|medium-sized|TRBV27|TRBD1
CASSQTSGGGYTF
TGTGCCAGCAGTCAAACCTCAGGGGGTGGCTACACCTTC
>TRBJ2-5|NA|TRBV4-2|TRBD2
CASSQGFSGEETQYF
TGTGCCAGCAGCCAAGGATTTAGCGGGGAAGAGACCCAGTACTTC
>TRBJ1-2|NA|TRBV27|NA
CASGPMSGYTF
TGTGCCAGCGGCCCAATGAGCGGCTACACCTTC
>TRBJ1-5|few|TRBV27|TRBD1
CASSRFGTGGNQPQHF
TGTGCCAGCAGTCGCTTTGGGACAGGGGGCAATCAGCCCCAGCATTTT
>TRBJ2-3|NA|TRBV11-3|NA
CASSSGTRPAQDTQYF
TGTGCCAGCAGCTCCGGGACCCGACCGGCCCAAGATACGCAGTATTTT
>TRBJ2-7|NA|TRBV27|TRBD2
CASSASGGAVYEQYF
TGTGCCAGCAGTGCTAGCGGGGGGGCCGTCTACGAGCAGTACTTC
>TRBJ2-5|NA|TRBV7-9|TRBD2
CASSWGLAGGLRETQYF
TGTGCCAGCAGCTGGGGACTAGCGGGGGGTTTGAGGGAGACCCAGTACTTC
>TRBJ1-1|NA|TRBV6-6|TRBD1
CASSRGQDIGGTEAFF
TGTGCCAGCAGTCGAGGACAGGATATCGGGGGCACTGAAGCTTTCTTT
>TRBJ1-1|NA|TRBV4-2|NA
CASSREKGTEAFF
TGTGCCAGCAGCCGGGAAAAAGGGACTGAAGCTTTCTTT
>TRBJ1-1|NA|TRBV28|TRBD1
CASQQGINTEAFF
TGTGCCAGCCAACAGGGGATTAACACTGAAGCTTTCTTT
>TRBJ1-1|NA|TRBV14|TRBD1
CASSHLPGQGNTEAFF
TGTGCCAGCAGCCACCTACCGGGACAGGGAAACACTGAAGCTTTCTTT
>TRBJ1-4|NA|TRBV15|NA
CATSKARGRGEKLFF
TGTGCCACCAGCAAAGCCAGGGGTCGGGGTGAAAAACTGTTTTTT
>TRBJ2-5|NA|TRBV7-2|TRBD2
CASSWSGGQETQYF
TGTGCCAGCAGCTGGTCGGGGGGCCAAGAGACCCAGTACTTC
>TRBJ2-5|once|TRBV5-4|NA
CASRRTGSEETQYF
TGTGCCAGCCGAAGGACGGGTTCAGAAGAGACCCAGTACTTC
>TRBJ2-5|NA|TRBV11-2|NA
CASSLTTNQETQYF
TGTGCCAGCAGCTTAACTACCAACCAAGAGACCCAGTACTTC
>TRBJ1-2|few|TRBV10-3|NA
CAIKGAQNYGYTF
TGTGCCATCAAAGGGGCCCAGAACTATGGCTACACCTTC
>TRBJ1-1|NA|TRBV6-5|TRBD1
CASSYQDRANTEAFF
TGTGCCAGCAGTTACCAGGACAGGGCAAACACTGAAGCTTTCTTT
>TRBJ1-5|NA|TRBV19|NA
CASTPGRGDSNQPQHF
TGTGCCAGTACTCCGGGGCGGGGGGATAGCAATCAGCCCCAGCATTTT
>TRBJ2-1|NA|TRBV11-2|NA
CASRGGTAPFQQFF
TGTGCCAGCAGGGGGGGGACAGCACCGTTTCAGCAGTTCTTC
>TRBJ2-1|few|TRBV6-1|NA
CASSERTGYNEQFF
TGTGCCAGCAGTGAAAGGACTGGTTACAATGAGCAGTTCTTC
>TRBJ2-7|NA|TRBV5-5|NA
CASSLVGQVGYEQYF
TGTGCCAGCAGCTTGGTTGGGCAAGTGGGTTACGAGCAGTACTTC
>TRBJ1-3|once|TRBV19|NA
CATRLGGSGNTIYF
TGTGCCACCCGACTCGGCGGCTCTGGAAACACCATATATTTT
>TRBJ2-7|NA|TRBV5-6|NA
CASSLDRYEQYF
TGTGCCAGCAGCTTGGATCGCTACGAGCAGTACTTC
>TRBJ1-1|NA|TRBV4-3|TRBD1
CASSQGSSGQGLGAFF
TGCGCCAGCAGCCAAGGAAGTTCGGGACAGGGGCTAGGAGCTTTCTTT
>TRBJ2-1|NA|TRBV29-1|NA
CSALWDNEQFF
TGCAGCGCCCTATGGGACAATGAGCAGTTCTTC
>TRBJ1-6|few|TRBV28|NA
CASKGTFRSPLHF
TGTGCCAGCAAGGGGACATTTAGATCACCCCTCCACTTT
>TRBJ2-5|NA|TRBV4-1|NA
CASSQVGDPTAQYF
TGCGCCAGCAGCCAAGTGGGCGATCCTACGGCCCAGTACTTC
>TRBJ1-1|once|TRBV5-6|TRBD1
CASSGQGTEAFF
TGTGCCAGCAGCGGACAGGGCACTGAAGCTTTCTTT
>TRBJ1-4|NA|TRBV4-2|NA
CASSQDRGEKLFF
TGTGCCAGCAGCCAAGATCGTGGTGAAAAACTGTTTTTT
>TRBJ2-5|few|TRBV24-1|NA
CATSDLKVEGPQYF
TGTGCCACCAGTGATTTGAAAGTAGAGGGACCCCAGTACTTC
>TRBJ1-2|NA|TRBV6-5|NA
CASSYSLDGYTF
TGTGCCAGCAGTTACTCCCTTGATGGCTACACCTTC
>TRBJ2-5|NA|TRBV19|TRBD2
CASSIKGTSGGQETQYF
TGTGCCAGTAGTATAAAAGGGACTAGCGGGGGTCAAGAGACCCAGTACTTC
>TRBJ1-1|NA|TRBV9|NA
CASSVDLNTEAFF
TGTGCCAGCAGCGTAGATCTGAACACTGAAGCTTTCTTT
>TRBJ2-3|NA|TRBV19|TRBD2
CASSPEGLAVGDTQYF
TGTGCCAGTAGTCCTGAGGGACTAGCGGTAGGAGATACGCAGTATTTT
>TRBJ2-5|NA|TRBV9|TRBD2
CASSPPGGGKETQYF
TGTGCCAGCAGCCCCCCCGGGGGGGGAAAAGAGACCCAGTACTTC
>TRBJ1-3|NA|TRBV3-1/TRBV3-2|NA
CASSQEVRGSGNTIYF
TGTGCCAGCAGCCAAGAAGTCCGGGGATCTGGAAACACCATATATTTT
>TRBJ2-3|NA|TRBV10-1|TRBD1
CASSALQGWSDTQYF
TGCGCCAGCAGTGCTTTACAGGGGTGGTCAGATACGCAGTATTTT
>TRBJ1-2|few|TRBV10-2|TRBD1
CASNLQGGRNYGYTF
TGCGCCAGCAATCTACAGGGGGGACGCAACTATGGCTACACCTTC
>TRBJ1-5|NA|TRBV6-2/TRBV6-3|TRBD1
CASSYSYGQGSNQPQHF
TGTGCCAGCAGTTACTCTTACGGACAGGGGAGCAATCAGCCCCAGCATTTT
>TRBJ1-1|few|TRBV27|TRBD1
CASSSGGYTEAFF
TGTGCCAGCAGTTCAGGGGGGTACACTGAAGCTTTCTTT
>TRBJ2-1|NA|TRBV20-1|NA
CSASSGEYNEQFF
TGCAGTGCTAGTTCGGGAGAATACAATGAGCAGTTCTTC
>TRBJ1-5|NA|TRBV12-5|NA
CASGLIPGIQPQHF
TGTGCTAGTGGTTTGATCCCAGGTATTCAGCCCCAGCATTTT
>TRBJ2-3|once|TRBV15|TRBD2
CATSRGLAVSTDTQYF
TGTGCCACCAGCAGAGGACTAGCGGTTTCCACAGATACGCAGTATTTT
>TRBJ1-2|few|TRBV27|NA
CASKIAASNYGYTF
TGTGCCAGCAAGATCGCAGCTTCTAACTATGGCTACACCTTC
>TRBJ1-1|once|TRBV10-2|TRBD1
CASKSQGGPFTEAFF
TGCGCCAGCAAATCCCAGGGGGGACCTTTTACTGAAGCTTTCTTT
>TRBJ2-7|NA|TRBV2|NA
CASTVQGNEQYF
TGTGCCAGCACGGTCCAGGGTAACGAGCAGTACTTC
>TRBJ1-2|NA|TRBV6-6|NA
CASSYSVGDNGYTF
TGTGCCAGCAGTTACTCGGTTGGGGACAATGGCTACACCTTC
>TRBJ1-1|few|TRBV5-5|NA
CASSSTGLNTEAFF
TGTGCCAGCAGCTCGACAGGCTTGAACACTGAAGCTTTCTTT
>TRBJ1-3|NA|TRBV5-1|NA
CASSLAGVLAGNTIYF
TGCGCCAGCAGCTTGGCGGGGGTTTTAGCTGGAAACACCATATATTTT
>TRBJ2-5|few|TRBV2|TRBD2
CASTGGLAGLETQYF
TGTGCCAGCACCGGGGGACTAGCGGGGTTGGAGACCCAGTACTTC
>TRBJ1-5|NA|TRBV19|TRBD1
CASSRDRESYQPQHF
TGTGCCAGTAGTAGAGACAGGGAGAGCTATCAGCCCCAGCATTTT
>TRBJ2-7|NA|TRBV5-4|TRBD1
CASSSPDRDSDEQYF
TGTGCCAGCAGCTCCCCGGACAGGGATTCCGACGAGCAGTACTTC
>TRBJ1-5|NA|TRBV4-2|NA
CASSQDSNQPQHF
TGTGCCAGCAGCCAAGACAGCAATCAGCCCCAGCATTTT
>TRBJ1-1|NA|TRBV2|NA
CASSERSIGVTEAFF
TGTGCCAGCAGTGAAAGATCAATTGGAGTCACTGAAGCTTTCTTT